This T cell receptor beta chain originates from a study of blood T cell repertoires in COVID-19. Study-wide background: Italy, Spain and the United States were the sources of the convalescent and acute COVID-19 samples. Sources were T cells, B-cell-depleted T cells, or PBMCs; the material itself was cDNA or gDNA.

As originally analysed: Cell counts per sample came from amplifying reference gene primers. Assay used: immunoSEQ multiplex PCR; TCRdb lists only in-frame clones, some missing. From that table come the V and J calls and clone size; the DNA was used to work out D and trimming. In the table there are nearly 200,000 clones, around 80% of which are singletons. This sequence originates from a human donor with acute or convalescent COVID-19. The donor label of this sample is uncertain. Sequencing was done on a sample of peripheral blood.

The CDR3: CASSLAQAGAAGELFF. The CDR3 DNA follows: TGTGCCAGCAGCTTAGCGCAAGCGGGAGCGGCCGGGGAGCTGTTTTTT. V gene TRBV7-9 combines with J gene TRBJ2-2; 8 bases are shared with TRBD2. The CDR3 covers 16 residues. Germline V gene lookup returns CDR1 SEHNR and CDR2 FQNEAQ (reference sequence). V trimming: 0 bases; J trimming: 6 bases; junction bases outside the gene matches: 6.